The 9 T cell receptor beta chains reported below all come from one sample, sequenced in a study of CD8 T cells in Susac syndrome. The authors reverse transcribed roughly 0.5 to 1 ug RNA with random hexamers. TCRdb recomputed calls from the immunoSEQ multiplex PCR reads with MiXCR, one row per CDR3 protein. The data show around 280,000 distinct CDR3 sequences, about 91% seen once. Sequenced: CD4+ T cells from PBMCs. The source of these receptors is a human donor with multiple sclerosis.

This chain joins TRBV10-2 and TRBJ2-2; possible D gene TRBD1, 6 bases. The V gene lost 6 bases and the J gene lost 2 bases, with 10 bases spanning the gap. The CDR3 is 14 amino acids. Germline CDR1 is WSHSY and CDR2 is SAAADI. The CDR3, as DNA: TGCGCCAGCAGCGGACAGATTAACACCGGGGAGCTGTTTTTT. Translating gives CASSGQINTGELFF.

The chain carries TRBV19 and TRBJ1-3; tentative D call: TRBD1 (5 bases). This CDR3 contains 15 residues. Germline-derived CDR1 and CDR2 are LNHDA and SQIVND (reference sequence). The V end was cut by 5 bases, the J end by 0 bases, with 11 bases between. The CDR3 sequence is CASSLQGTSGNTIYF. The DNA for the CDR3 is TGTGCCAGTAGTCTTCAGGGCACCTCTGGAAACACCATATATTTT.

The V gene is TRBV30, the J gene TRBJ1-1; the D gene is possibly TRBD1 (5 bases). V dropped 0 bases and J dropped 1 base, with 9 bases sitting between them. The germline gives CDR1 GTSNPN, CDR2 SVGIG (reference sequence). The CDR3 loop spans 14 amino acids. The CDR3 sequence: CAWSVGEWNTEAFF. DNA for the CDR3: TGTGCCTGGAGTGTGGGGGAATGGAACACTGAAGCTTTCTTT.

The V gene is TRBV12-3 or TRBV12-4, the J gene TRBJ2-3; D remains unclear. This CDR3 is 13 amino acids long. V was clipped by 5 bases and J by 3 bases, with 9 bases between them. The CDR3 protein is CASSEAATDTQYF. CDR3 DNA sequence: TGTGCCAGCAGTGAGGCGGCAACAGATACGCAGTATTTT.

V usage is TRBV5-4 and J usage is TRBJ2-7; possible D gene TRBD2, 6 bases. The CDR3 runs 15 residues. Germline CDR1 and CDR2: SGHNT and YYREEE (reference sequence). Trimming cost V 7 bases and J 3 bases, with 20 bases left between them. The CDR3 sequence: CASGGGTGPGYEQYF. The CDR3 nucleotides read TGTGCCAGCGGTGGGGGGACGGGGCCGGGCTACGAGCAGTACTTC.

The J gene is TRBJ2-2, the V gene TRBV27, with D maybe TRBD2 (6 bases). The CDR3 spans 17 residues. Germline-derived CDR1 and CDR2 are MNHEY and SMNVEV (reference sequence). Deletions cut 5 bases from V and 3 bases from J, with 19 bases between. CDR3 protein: CASSPLGLGGYTGELFF. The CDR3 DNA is TGTGCCAGCAGTCCACTGGGACTCGGCGGCTACACCGGGGAGCTGTTTTTT.

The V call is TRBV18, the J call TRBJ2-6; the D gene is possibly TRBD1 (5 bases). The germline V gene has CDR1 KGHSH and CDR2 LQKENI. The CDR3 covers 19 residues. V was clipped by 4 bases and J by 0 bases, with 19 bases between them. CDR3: CASSLTPLTVSSGANVLTF. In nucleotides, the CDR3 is TGTGCCAGCTCACTAACACCACTGACAGTTTCCTCTGGGGCCAACGTCCTGACTTTC.

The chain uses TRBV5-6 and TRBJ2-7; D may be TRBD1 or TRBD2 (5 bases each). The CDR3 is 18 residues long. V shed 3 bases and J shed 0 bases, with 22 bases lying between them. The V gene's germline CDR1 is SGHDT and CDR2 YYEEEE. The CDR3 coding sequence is TGTGCCAGCAGCTCATTCTCCGGGACCCCTAGGAGCTCCTACGAGCAGTACTTC. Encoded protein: CASSSFSGTPRSSYEQYF. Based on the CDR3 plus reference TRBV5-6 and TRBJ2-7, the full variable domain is DAGVTQSPTHLIKTRGQQVTLRCSPKSGHDTVSWYQQALGQGPQFIFQYYEEEERQRGNFPDRFSGHQFPNYSSELNVNALLLGDSALYLCASSSFSGTPRSSYEQYFGPGTRLTVT.

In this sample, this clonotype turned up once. CDR3 DNA: TGTGCCAGCAGTGCCCTGACAGGGATCAATAGCAATCAGCCCCAGCATTTT. Residues: CASSALTGINSNQPQHF. The chain couples TRBV6-1 to TRBJ1-5; 7 nucleotides align to TRBD1. The CDR3 loop spans 17 amino acids. J was trimmed by 0 bases and V by 4 bases; bases with no gene match: 9. CDR1 is MNHNS, CDR2 SASEGT, per germline.